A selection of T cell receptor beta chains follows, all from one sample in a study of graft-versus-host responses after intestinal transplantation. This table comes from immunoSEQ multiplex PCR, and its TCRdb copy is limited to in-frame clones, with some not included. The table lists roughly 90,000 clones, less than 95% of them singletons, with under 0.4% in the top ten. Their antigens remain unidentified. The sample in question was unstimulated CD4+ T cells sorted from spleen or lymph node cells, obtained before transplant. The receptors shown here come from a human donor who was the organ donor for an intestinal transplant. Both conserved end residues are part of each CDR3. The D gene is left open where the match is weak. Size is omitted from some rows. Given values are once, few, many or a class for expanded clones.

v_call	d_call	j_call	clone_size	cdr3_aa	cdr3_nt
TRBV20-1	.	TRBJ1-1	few	CRADTHTEAFF	TGCAGAGCAGACACTCACACTGAAGCTTTCTTT
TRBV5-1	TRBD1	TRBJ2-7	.	CASSSDRVSGEQYF	TGCGCCAGCAGCTCTGACAGGGTGTCGGGCGAGCAGTACTTC
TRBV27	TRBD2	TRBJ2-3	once	CASRHPEGSGIDTQYF	TGTGCCAGCCGACACCCCGAGGGCAGCGGGATAGATACGCAGTATTTT
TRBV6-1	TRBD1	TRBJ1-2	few	CASSSDREYGYTF	TGTGCCAGCAGCTCGGACAGGGAATATGGCTACACCTTC
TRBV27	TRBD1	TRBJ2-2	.	CASRGQMNTGELFF	TGTGCCAGCAGGGGACAGATGAACACCGGGGAGCTGTTTTTT
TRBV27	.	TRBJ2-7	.	CASSLSQGTAYEQYF	TGTGCCAGCAGTTTGTCACAGGGAACTGCCTACGAGCAGTACTTC
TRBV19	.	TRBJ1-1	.	CASSMTENTEAFF	TGTGCCAGTAGTATGACAGAGAACACTGAAGCTTTCTTT
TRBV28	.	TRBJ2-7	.	CASSVRTKYEQYF	TGTGCCAGCAGTGTGAGGACTAAGTACGAGCAGTACTTC
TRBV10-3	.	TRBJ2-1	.	CAIRATGTSNEQFF	TGTGCCATCAGGGCTACCGGGACAAGCAATGAGCAGTTCTTC
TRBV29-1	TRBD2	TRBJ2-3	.	CSVAGTSGSTDTQYF	TGCAGCGTCGCCGGGACTAGCGGTAGCACAGATACGCAGTATTTT
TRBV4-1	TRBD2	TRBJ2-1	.	CASSQDRAGGMEQFF	TGCGCCAGCAGCCAAGATAGAGCGGGAGGAATGGAGCAGTTCTTC
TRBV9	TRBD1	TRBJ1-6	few	CASSVAPGQGGSPLHF	TGTGCCAGCAGCGTAGCTCCGGGACAGGGCGGTTCACCCCTCCACTTT
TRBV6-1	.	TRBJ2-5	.	CASSAAIQGSWETQYF	TGTGCCAGCAGTGCCGCTATACAGGGTTCGTGGGAGACCCAGTACTTC
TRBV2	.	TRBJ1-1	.	CASSDQGRTEAFF	TGTGCCAGCAGTGATCAGGGTAGGACTGAAGCTTTCTTT
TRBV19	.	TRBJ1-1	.	CASSIQSTGKAEAFF	TGTGCCAGTAGTATTCAATCCACAGGGAAGGCTGAAGCTTTCTTT
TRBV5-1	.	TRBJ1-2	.	CASSFGPGPYGYTF	.
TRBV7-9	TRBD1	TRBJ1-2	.	CASSLLPGQGNYGYTF	TGTGCCAGCAGCTTATTGCCGGGACAGGGGAACTATGGCTACACCTTC
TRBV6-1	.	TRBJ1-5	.	CASSYDGGNQPQHF	TGTGCCAGCAGCTACGACGGGGGCAATCAGCCCCAGCATTTT
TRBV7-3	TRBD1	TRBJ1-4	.	CASSSTGEDEKLFF	TGTGCCAGCAGCTCGACAGGGGAGGATGAAAAACTGTTTTTT
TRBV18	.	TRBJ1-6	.	CASSPLPRQYNSPLHF	TGTGCCAGCTCACCCCTCCCAAGACAGTATAATTCACCCCTCCACTTT
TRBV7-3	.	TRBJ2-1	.	CASSLGGTAPNNEQFF	TGTGCCAGCAGCTTAGGCGGGACAGCACCCAACAATGAGCAGTTCTTC
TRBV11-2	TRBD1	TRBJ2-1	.	CASSTQGQGFHNEQFF	TGTGCCAGCAGCACACAGGGACAGGGATTCCACAATGAGCAGTTCTTC
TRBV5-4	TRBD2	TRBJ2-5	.	CASSLPAGGQETQYF	TGTGCCAGCAGCTTGCCAGCGGGGGGGCAAGAGACCCAGTACTTC
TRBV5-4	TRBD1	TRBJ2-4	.	CASSYTGVNIQYF	TGTGCCAGCAGTTACACAGGGGTAAACATTCAGTACTTC
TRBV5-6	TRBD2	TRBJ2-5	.	CASSSLGGTSGETQYF	TGTGCCAGCAGCTCATTAGGGGGGACTAGCGGGGAGACCCAGTACTTC
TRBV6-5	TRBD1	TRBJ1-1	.	CASSPGQGTEAFF	TGTGCCAGCAGCCCCGGACAGGGGACTGAAGCTTTCTTT
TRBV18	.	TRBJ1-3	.	CASSGTPLGNTIYF	TGTGCCAGCTCCGGGACTCCCCTTGGAAACACCATATATTTT
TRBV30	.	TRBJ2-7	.	CAWRGPYEQYF	TGTGCCTGGCGGGGTCCCTACGAGCAGTACTTC
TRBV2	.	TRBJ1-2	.	CATAGTPIAGYTF	TGTGCCACCGCCGGGACTCCAATTGCGGGCTACACCTTC
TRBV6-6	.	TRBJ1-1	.	CASSPYGGLGTEAFF	TGTGCCAGCAGCCCCTACGGGGGGTTAGGGACTGAAGCTTTCTTT
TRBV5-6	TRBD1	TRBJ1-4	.	CASSLVRATGRGEKLFF	TGTGCCAGCAGCTTGGTTCGTGCGACAGGGAGAGGTGAAAAACTGTTTTTT
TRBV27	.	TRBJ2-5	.	CASSLRGQETQYF	TGTGCCAGCAGTCTCCGGGGCCAAGAGACCCAGTACTTC